Sequencing of this T cell receptor (beta chain) was carried out in a study of blood T cell repertoires in COVID-19. Study-wide context: The samples span acute and convalescent COVID-19 from the United States, Italy and Spain. T cells, B-cell-depleted T cells, or PBMCs supplied cDNA or gDNA.

Trimming removed 5 bases from V and 5 bases from J; junction bases left unmatched: 14. The CDR3 covers 17 residues. Germline V lookup: CDR1 LGHNT, CDR2 FRNRAP. Per the authors' pipeline: The assay estimated nucleated cells by amplifying reference gene primers. Clones were read by immunoSEQ multiplex PCR, and TCRdb kept only the in-frame ones, dropping some. V and J calls and clone size are as listed in that table; D and trimming were resolved from the DNA. The sample holds some 400,000 clones, 80% to 90% seen once. Cohort placement rested on clinical history that participants reported themselves. Sequencing used PBMCs or T cells enriched from blood (not recorded which). The V gene is TRBV12-5, the J gene TRBJ2-2; 7 nucleotides line up with TRBD2. The clonotype comes from a man under 40 who had recovered from COVID-19. For the CDR3, the DNA is TGTGCTAGTGGTCGAAGGGTCCACTCCGGGGGGACCGGGGAGCTGTTTTTT. This encodes CASGRRVHSGGTGELFF.